Each of the 6 T cell receptor beta chains below was sequenced from the same sample in a study of identical twins (dated by TCRdb to the mid-2010s). Library creation used 5' RACE. Sequencing used an Illumina HiSeq 2000. Clones were called with MiXCR by TCRdb after fastp trimmed the public reads at Q25, and only in-frame beta chains were retained. CDR3 protein duplicates are merged, each entry listing the most common genes and DNA. Recorded for this sample are fewer than 800,000 distinct CDR3 sequences; roughly 7.2% of them occurred a single time. Of the sample, 1.6% falls within the top ten clones. The same specimen was also included in a second study, on yellow fever vaccine responses in identical twins.

Material: PBMCs. These receptors all stem from a woman younger than 35 in good health.

This clonotype has more than one count but fewer than ten. CDR3: CAISESVGSGETQYF. CDR3 sequence (DNA): TGTGCCATCAGTGAGTCGGTAGGGTCGGGGGAGACCCAGTACTTC. The chain employs TRBV10-3 and TRBJ2-5; D perhaps matches TRBD2 (5 bases). There are 15 residues in the CDR3. V lost 0 bases and J lost 5, with 13 bases in between. Per the germline V gene, CDR1 is ENHRY and CDR2 is SYGVKD.

This clonotype was seen a handful of times. The chain links TRBV28 to TRBJ2-7; no reliable D call. The CDR3 extends over 13 amino acids. Germline V CDR1 and CDR2: MDHEN, SYDVKM. V lost 2 bases to trimming and J lost 2 bases, with 7 bases between them. CDR3 sequence: CASSLPGAYEQYF. CDR3 nucleotides: TGTGCCAGCAGTTTACCAGGAGCCTACGAGCAGTACTTC. Based on the CDR3 plus reference TRBV28 and TRBJ2-7, the full variable domain is DVKVTQSSRYLVKRTGEKVFLECVQDMDHENMFWYRQDPGLGLRLIYFSYDVKMKEKGDIPEGYSVSREKKERFSLILESASTNQTSMYLCASSLPGAYEQYFGPGTRLTVT.

This clonotype has only a few counts. The chain uses TRBV28 and TRBJ2-3, with a tentative D call TRBD1 (5 bases). The CDR3 is made up of 15 amino acids. V was clipped by 5 bases and J by 9 bases, with 21 bases between them. Germline V gene data show CDR1 as MDHEN and CDR2 as SYDVKM. CDR3 sequence reads: CASSKRTDKLGTQYF. The DNA of the CDR3 is TGTGCCAGCAGTAAACGGACGGACAAGCTAGGCACGCAGTATTTT.

Ten or more counts support this clonotype. The chain couples TRBV4-1 to TRBJ2-2; 11 bases map to TRBD2. V lost 1 base and J lost 2; bases outside the gene matches: 24. This CDR3 is built from 24 residues. CDR1 and CDR2 from the germline V gene are MGHRA and YSYEKL. CDR3 protein: CASSQVFGGSVLAGADRNTGELFF. CDR3 coding DNA: TGCGCCAGCAGCCAAGTTTTCGGTGGTAGTGTACTAGCGGGAGCCGATCGAAACACCGGGGAGCTGTTTTTT.

This clonotype was counted ten times or more. This chain links TRBV11-2 with TRBJ2-2; D gene uncertain. The CDR3 contains 16 residues. Trimming shortened V by 5 bases and J by 2 bases, and 15 bases separated the two germline ends. Germline CDR1 SGHAT, CDR2 FQNNGV. CDR3 sequence reads: CASSDNLGKNTGELFF. In DNA form, the CDR3 reads TGTGCCAGCAGCGACAACCTAGGAAAAAACACCGGGGAGCTGTTTTTT.

There are many counts of this clonotype. J is TRBJ2-4 and V is TRBV20-1; no firm D call. The CDR3 consists of 12 residues. Trimming removed 5 bases from V and 0 bases from J, with 5 bases in between. Germline CDR1 DFQATT, CDR2 SNEGSKA (reference sequence). In nucleotides, the CDR3 is TGCAGTGCTCCAGTAGCCAAAAACATTCAGTACTTC. Translated, it gives CSAPVAKNIQYF.